These 21 T cell receptor beta chains share one sample of origin, sequenced in a study of tumor and adjacent non-tumor tissue in lung cancer. No cell sorting was done before RNA was extracted from the tissue. The normal lung tissue was taken more than 3 cm from the tumor edge. A modified ARM-PCR protocol with three rounds of nested PCR amplified TCRbeta. TCRdb re-derived calls from the multiplex PCR reads in MiXCR, one entry per CDR3 protein. The table records tens of thousands of distinct CDR3 sequences, less than 70% of them present only once. Material for sequencing was distant non-tumor lung tissue. The origin of the receptors is a woman aged 40 to 50 with non-small cell lung cancer.

The rearrangement joins TRBV12-3 or TRBV12-4 to TRBJ2-1; 7 bases map to TRBD2. After removal of 7 bases from V and 9 bases from J, the junction contained 12 bases not matched to a gene. This CDR3 contains 14 residues. In nucleotides, the CDR3 is TGTGCCAGCAAGACTAGCAGGAGGACCCGTGAGCAGTTCTTC. Its translation: CASKTSRRTREQFF.

A remark on this clonotype: One base away lies a much larger clone, so this may be a sequencing read error. CDR3 nucleotide sequence: TGTGTCAGCAGCTTCATGCGGGATACTAGCACAGATACGCAGTATTTT. This translates into CVSSFMRDTSTDTQYF. The V call is TRBV7-9, the J call TRBJ2-3; D is possibly TRBD2 (6 bases). The germline V gene has CDR1 SEHNR and CDR2 FQNEAQ (reference sequence). The CDR3 has 16 residues.

The V and J genes are TRBV6-1 and TRBJ1-5; the match to TRBD1 covers 8 bases. Germline-derived CDR1 and CDR2 are MNHNS and SASEGT. J gave up 6 bases and V 7 bases, and 8 bases lay outside the gene matches. This CDR3 has 14 residues. CDR3 nucleotides: TGTGCCAGCACTTCCGGACAGGGCAGTCAGCCCCAGCATTTT. This translates into CASTSGQGSQPQHF.

On this clonotype: One end of the junction does not line up with germline, which may come from a read error. CDR3 sequence (DNA): TGTGCCAGCAGCTTCGGGGCTAGGAAGGAGACCCGGTACTTC. It specifies CASSFGARKETRYF. This rearrangement joins TRBV11-1 to TRBJ2-5; D could derive from TRBD1 or TRBD2 (5 bases each). Germline CDR1 reads SGHAT; CDR2 reads FQDESV (reference sequence). This CDR3 has 14 residues. The full variable domain, with the rest looked up from reference TRBV11-1 and TRBJ2-5, is EAEVAQSPRYKITEKSQAVAFWCDPISGHATLYWYRQILGQGPELLVQFQDESVVDDSQLPKDRFSAERLKGVDSTLKIQPAELGDSAMYLCASSFGARKETRYFGPGTRLLVL.

Ten or more counts support this clonotype. The chain employs TRBV4-1 and TRBJ2-2, with D perhaps TRBD2 (5 bases). The V and J ends lost 4 bases and 1 base respectively, with 16 bases between them. Germline V lookup: CDR1 MGHRA, CDR2 YSYEKL. The CDR3 sequence is 17 residues long. The CDR3 sequence is CASSPPLIGRNTGELFF. In DNA, the CDR3 is TGCGCCAGCAGCCCCCCCCTTATAGGGAGGAACACCGGGGAGCTGTTTTTT.

This clonotype has more than one count but fewer than ten. This may be a read error: a much more frequent sequence differs by one nucleotide. The gene calls are TRBV6-2 or TRBV6-3 and TRBJ2-7, with D unresolved. V was trimmed by 0 bases and J by 9 bases, leaving 18 bases between them. The CDR3 totals 15 residues. Germline CDR1 reads MNHEY; CDR2 reads SVGEGT. CDR3 sequence (DNA): TGTGCCAGCAGTTACTCGTTTGGTAAGGCGGACGTGCAGTACTTC. The encoded protein is CASSYSFGKADVQYF.

As for this clonotype: Germline is not matched at one junction end, which may reflect a read error. The V and J genes are TRBV11-3 and TRBJ2-5; the D gene is possibly TRBD1 (5 bases). Germline V CDR1 and CDR2: SGHNT, YENEEA. CDR3 length: 12 amino acids. The CDR3 loop reads CPSCLDRGTQYF. The CDR3 DNA reads as TGTCCCAGCTGCTTAGATAGGGGGACCCAGTACTTC.

To note about this clonotype: The conserved final phenylalanine or tryptophan is absent from the CDR3, which likely points to a read error. The chain is built from TRBV6-6 and TRBJ1-5, with D maybe TRBD1 (5 bases). The CDR3 is 14 amino acids. V lost 4 bases and J lost 7, with 14 bases in between. Germline V gene sequence: CDR1 MNHNY, CDR2 SVGAGI (reference sequence). CDR3 sequence (DNA): TGTGCCAGCAGTTGCGAAGGGGTGATCCAGCCCCAGCATTAT. Translated, it gives CASSCEGVIQPQHY.

This clonotype occurred a few times. This CDR3 fails to terminate in the conserved phenylalanine or tryptophan, so it likely reflects a read error. This chain joins TRBV6-5 and TRBJ1-1; D gene uncertain. The germline gives CDR1 MNHEY, CDR2 SVGAGI. There are 13 residues in the CDR3. Trimming left V 6 bases short and J 8 bases short, with 16 bases between. In nucleotides, the CDR3 is TGTGCCAGCAGCAATGGGTCGGCTCAAGAAGCTTTCCTT. Protein product: CASSNGSAQEAFL.

The sample holds a few counts of this clonotype. The CDR3 DNA is TGTGCCAACAGTTTGACAGGGGTAGGCGGTGAGCAGTTCTTC. It is translated as CANSLTGVGGEQFF. The chain carries TRBV7-9 and TRBJ2-1, with 8 bases that match TRBD1. V shed 10 bases, J shed 9 bases, and the junction held 14 bases outside the gene matches. Germline V CDR1 and CDR2: SEHNR, FQNEAQ (reference sequence). This CDR3 contains 14 residues.

As concerns this clonotype: The germline gene is not matched at one end of the junction; a read error may be the cause. The V and J genes are TRBV11-1 and TRBJ1-4, with D maybe TRBD1 (6 bases). CDR3 size: 16 residues. Germline V gene data show CDR1 as SGHAT and CDR2 as FQDESV (reference sequence). The CDR3 DNA follows: TGTGCCAACAGCTTAGAGTGCGAGACAGGAACCGAAAAACTGTTTTTT. It translates to CANSLECETGTEKLFF. The full variable domain, completed using reference TRBV11-1 and TRBJ1-4, is EAEVAQSPRYKITEKSQAVAFWCDPISGHATLYWYRQILGQGPELLVQFQDESVVDDSQLPKDRFSAERLKGVDSTLKIQPAELGDSAMYLCANSLECETGTEKLFFGSGTQLSVL.

This clonotype was recorded once. The junction differs from germline at one of its ends, possibly a read error. The V call is TRBV11-2, the J call TRBJ1-6; maybe TRBD1 (6 bases). The CDR3 contains 17 residues. Germline V gene data show CDR1 as SGHAT and CDR2 as FQNNGV. CDR3 sequence (DNA): TGTGCCACCAGCTCGACATTAGGGACAAGCCGGAGTTCACCCCTCCACTTT. Its protein is CATSSTLGTSRSSPLHF.

On this clonotype: Mismatch with germline at one junction end may stem from a read error. In DNA, the CDR3 is TGTGCCAGAATCATTCCCAATCAAGAGACACAGTACTTC. It yields the protein CARIIPNQETQYF. The chain is built from TRBV6-1 and TRBJ2-5; no reliable D call. CDR1 and CDR2 (germline): MNHNS, SASEGT. The CDR3 spans 13 residues.

Concerning this clonotype: A read error is likely, as this CDR3 ends without the conserved phenylalanine or tryptophan. The limits of the CDR3 on the DNA are not certain, so only TCRdb's listed CDR3 is given. The chain couples TRBV11-2 to TRBJ2-2; TRBD1, as called in the table, went unchecked against the DNA. CDR1 is SGHAT and CDR2 is FQNNGV in the germline V gene. The CDR3 sequence runs 16 residues, both termini included. This chain's CDR3 is CASSSSGTGNTGELSL.

The chain has TRBV12-3 or TRBV12-4 and TRBJ1-4, with a weak D call TRBD1 (5 bases). The CDR3 is 16 residues long. Trimming removed 8 bases at V and 3 bases at J, with 19 bases between. The CDR3 nucleotides read TGTGCCAGCGGTGATCACAGGTCCTATCCTAATGAAAAACTGTTTTTT. Translating it yields CASGDHRSYPNEKLFF.

There are a few counts of this clonotype. A much larger clone sits a single nucleotide away, making a read error possible. This sequence joins TRBV6-5 and TRBJ2-5; 13 bases are a match to TRBD2. In germline, CDR1 is MNHEY, CDR2 SVGAGI. The J segment lost 0 bases and the V segment lost 6 bases, leaving 1 base of the junction unmatched. The CDR3 extends over 15 amino acids. The chain's CDR3 is CASRTSGRYQETQYF. CDR3 in DNA: TGTGCCAGCAGGACTAGCGGGAGGTACCAAGAGACCCAGTACTTC.

The J gene is TRBJ2-2, the V gene TRBV7-2; D possibly corresponds to TRBD2 (6 bases). Trimming stripped 5 bases from V and 4 bases from J, with 17 bases between. This CDR3 has 16 residues. CDR1 and CDR2 from the germline V gene are SGHTA and FQGNSA. CDR3 sequence (DNA): TGTGCCAGCAGCCCGTATTTGGGACTTTCCACCGGGGAGCTGTTTTTT. Protein: CASSPYLGLSTGELFF.

A word on this clonotype: A read error is possible here, since a much larger clone lies one base away. The chain recombines TRBV5-1 with TRBJ1-5; 7 bases map to TRBD1. This CDR3 has 17 amino acids. Germline CDR1 SGHRS, CDR2 YFSETQ. With 1 base clipped from V and 1 base from J, the junction kept 8 bases outside the gene matches. The CDR3 sequence: CASSLSLDRRSNQPQHF. The CDR3 bases are TGCGCCAGCAGCTTGAGTCTGGACAGGAGGAGCAATCAGCCCCAGCATTTT.

Concerning this clonotype: This could be a read error, since a much larger clone is one nucleotide away. V and J are TRBV6-4 and TRBJ2-3; D remains ambiguous. The germline V gene encodes CDR1 MRHNA and CDR2 SNTAGT. Trimming left V 2 bases short and J 3 bases short, with 9 bases between. The CDR3 length is 14 residues. In DNA form, the CDR3 reads TGTGCCAGCAGTGACACGGCGGTAACAGATACGCAGTATTTT. It codes for CASSDTAVTDTQYF.

This clonotype was found a few times. The chain uses TRBV4-1 and TRBJ2-1; D unresolved. The V end lost 1 base, the J end lost 0 bases, and 7 bases lay between the germline ends. CDR3 size: 15 residues. The germline gives CDR1 MGHRA, CDR2 YSYEKL. For the CDR3, the DNA is TGCGCCAGCAGCCAAGGTCAGAGCTCCTACAATGAGCAGTTCTTC. Translated, it gives CASSQGQSSYNEQFF.

In this sample, this clonotype turned up a few times. This rearrangement joins TRBV18 to TRBJ2-1, with D perhaps TRBD2 (5 bases). Germline V gives CDR1 KGHSH, CDR2 LQKENI. The CDR3 consists of 15 residues. Trimming took 3 bases from V and 7 from J, leaving 16 bases between them. The CDR3: CASSPPSGSRNEQFF. DNA for the CDR3: TGTGCCAGCTCACCCCCTTCGGGATCCAGGAATGAGCAGTTCTTC.